The present entry profiles one TCR beta chain with its context. Its target is unknown. The CDR3 has 13 amino acids. Germline V gene lookup returns CDR1 GTSNPN and CDR2 SVGIG (reference sequence). V was cut by 6 bases and J by 0 bases, with 11 bases left in between. Noted treatment: approximately 9-day PBMC culture with coronavirus spike peptide pools or control peptides (ViraFEST assay). The data are from a study of vaccination and CD4 T cells after COVID-19. At the level of the study: In culture, cells were exposed to overlapping spike peptides from SARS-CoV-2, HCoV-NL63, HCoV-OC43 and HCoV-229E. Controls had a CEFX pool, an HIV-1 Nef pool, or no peptide added.

Notes on the study in general: With convalescent patients, a median about 90% of reactive clones emerged solely after vaccination.

An Oncomine TCR Beta short-read assay was used to sequence the DNA from cultured CD4+ T cells. Researchers extracted genomic DNA from CD4+ T cells that had been cultured. TCRdb used MiXCR to reprocess the PCR reads, holding one entry per CDR3 protein. The sample comprises 15,000 to 25,000 distinct CDR3 sequences, roughly 63% of which are singletons, and 7.5% to 9% rests with the top ten. The clonotype comes from a human donor who had recovered from COVID-19. This rearrangement joins TRBV30 to TRBJ1-2; D is ambiguous. The sample comprised CD4+ T cells from blood, cultured in vitro. This chain's CDR3 is CACKEGANYGYTF. DNA for the CDR3: TGTGCCTGCAAGGAGGGAGCTAACTATGGCTACACCTTC.